One and the same sample provided the 24 T cell receptor beta chains below, sequenced in a study of T cells after yellow fever vaccination. Each CDR3 protein gets one entry after TCRdb re-called the 5' RACE reads with MiXCR. The sample records fewer than 350,000 distinct CDR3 sequences, 3.5% to 5% being singletons. Sequencing was performed on PBMCs, taken 15 days after the yellow fever booster vaccination. The source is a man aged 18 to 35 who received the YFV17D yellow fever vaccine.

This clonotype was counted many times. The V gene is TRBV15, the J gene TRBJ1-1; no clear D. This CDR3 has 12 residues. The germline CDR1 and CDR2 sequences are LNHNV and YYDKDF (reference sequence). Trimming cost V 5 bases and J 5 bases, with 9 bases left between them. CDR3: CATSRQRTEAFF. CDR3 DNA: TGTGCCACCAGCCGTCAGCGAACTGAAGCTTTCTTT.

This clonotype has a count of ten or more. The rearrangement links TRBV4-3 to TRBJ2-5; perhaps TRBD2 as D (6 bases). Germline V gives CDR1 LGHNA, CDR2 YSLEER. The CDR3 totals 13 residues. Trimming pared 3 bases from V and 2 bases from J, leaving 7 bases between. CDR3 in DNA: TGCGCCAGCAGCCATGGGGGGCAAGAGACCCAGTACTTC. Protein sequence: CASSHGGQETQYF.

This clonotype was observed many times. This chain joins TRBV12-3 or TRBV12-4 and TRBJ1-2; TRBD1 matches at 7 bases. V lost 4 bases, J lost 3 bases, and 8 bases stayed unmatched. The CDR3 consists of 15 residues. The CDR3 sequence is CASSSTGREDYGYTF. CDR3 nucleotides: TGTGCCAGCAGTTCGACAGGGCGAGAAGACTATGGCTACACCTTC.

This clonotype showed up many times. The rearrangement links TRBV7-2 to TRBJ2-5; 9 positions match TRBD2. CDR3 length: 14 amino acids. J lost 7 bases, V lost 4 bases, and 7 bases had no gene match. Germline CDR1 is SGHTA and CDR2 is FQGNSA. DNA of the CDR3: TGTGCCAGCAGCTCAGGGACTAGCCTGGTGACCCAGTACTTC. Protein sequence: CASSSGTSLVTQYF. The full variable domain, its missing parts supplied by reference TRBV7-2 and TRBJ2-5, is GAGVSQSPSNKVTEKGKDVELRCDPISGHTALYWYRQSLGQGLEFLIYFQGNSAPDKSGLPSDRFSAERTGGSVSTLTIQRTQQEDSAVYLCASSSGTSLVTQYFGPGTRLLVL.

The sample holds a few counts of this clonotype. The chain joins TRBV5-4 to TRBJ2-3; no clear D gene. Germline V gives CDR1 SGHNT, CDR2 YYREEE (reference sequence). The CDR3 is made up of 18 amino acids. The V end was cut by 4 bases, the J end by 4 bases, with 25 bases between. As DNA, the CDR3 is TGTGCCAGCAGCCCCAGTCGTGGCCTCCTATCTAGTGCAGATACGCAGTATTTT. It yields the protein CASSPSRGLLSSADTQYF.

V usage is TRBV7-2 and J usage is TRBJ1-2, with 10 bases that match TRBD1. V shed 5 bases and J 10 bases; nucleotides not matched to a gene: 7. This CDR3 spans 13 amino acids. Germline-derived CDR1 and CDR2 are SGHTA and FQGNSA. This CDR3 reads CASSDDRGPPYTF. CDR3 DNA: TGTGCCAGCAGCGATGACAGGGGGCCTCCCTACACCTTC.

The genes are TRBV20-1 and TRBJ1-6; D gene ambiguous. Germline V gives CDR1 DFQATT, CDR2 SNEGSKA (reference sequence). CDR3 length: 13 amino acids. V dropped 3 bases and J dropped 6 bases, with 9 bases sitting between them. This chain's CDR3 is CSASRTANSPLHF. As DNA, the CDR3 is TGCAGTGCTAGTAGGACGGCTAATTCACCCCTCCACTTT.

This clonotype was counted many times. This CDR3 is CASSELWGATGELFF. DNA of the CDR3: TGCGCCAGCAGCGAATTGTGGGGGGCCACCGGGGAGCTGTTTTTT. The chain joins TRBV5-1 to TRBJ2-2; D is tentatively TRBD1 or TRBD2 (6 bases each). V was shortened by 4 bases and J by 4 bases, with 14 bases between the two germline ends. The CDR3 contains 15 residues. Per germline, CDR1 SGHRS and CDR2 YFSETQ.

The chain employs TRBV12-5 and TRBJ2-2; D might be TRBD1 (6 bases). The CDR3 is 15 amino acids. The germline V gene encodes CDR1 LGHNT and CDR2 FRNRAP. V was cut by 2 bases and J by 1 base, with 8 bases left in between. The CDR3: CASGLPTGNTGELFF. Here the CDR3 DNA reads TGTGCTAGTGGTTTGCCGACAGGGAACACCGGGGAGCTGTTTTTT. Combining the CDR3 with reference TRBV12-5 and TRBJ2-2 gives the whole variable domain DARVTQTPRHKVTEMGQEVTMRCQPILGHNTVFWYRQTMMQGLELLAYFRNRAPLDDSGMPKDRFSAEMPDATLATLKIQPSEPRDSAVYFCASGLPTGNTGELFFGEGSRLTVL.

In this sample, this clonotype turned up many times. The rearrangement links TRBV7-3 to TRBJ2-6; D is unclear. This CDR3 spans 16 amino acids. Per germline, CDR1 SGHTA and CDR2 FQGTGA. The V end was cut by 4 bases, the J end by 1 base, with 11 bases between. In nucleotides, the CDR3 is TGTGCCAGCAGCTCAGGCCGGCATTCTGGGGCCAACGTCCTGACTTTC. Its translation is CASSSGRHSGANVLTF.

This clonotype came up many times. J is TRBJ2-5 and V is TRBV6-2 or TRBV6-3; 13 bases are a match to TRBD2. J was trimmed by 2 bases and V by 4 bases; bases with no gene match: 4. Germline V lookup: CDR1 MNHEY, CDR2 SVGEGT. The CDR3 runs to 16 residues. The CDR3 coding sequence is TGTGCCAGCAGTTCGACTAGCGGGGGGTTACAAGAGACCCAGTACTTC. Its protein is CASSSTSGGLQETQYF.

There are many counts of this clonotype. This rearrangement joins TRBV3-1 to TRBJ1-4; 8 bases align to TRBD1. Germline lookup yields CDR1 LGHDT and CDR2 YNNKEL (reference sequence). Trimming at V came to 4 bases and at J to 13 bases, leaving 5 bases not matched to a gene. The CDR3 has 12 residues. CDR3 region: CASSPGTGRLFF. The CDR3 nucleotides read TGTGCCAGCAGCCCCGGGACAGGAAGACTGTTTTTT.

This clonotype was detected many times. The chain carries TRBV11-2 and TRBJ2-5; D remains ambiguous. Germline assignment: CDR1 SGHAT and CDR2 FQNNGV. The CDR3 loop spans 13 amino acids. Trimming removed 3 bases from V and 5 bases from J, with 10 bases in between. The CDR3 bases are TGTGCCAGCAGCTTTTTACCACGGGAGACCCAGTACTTC. Protein product: CASSFLPRETQYF.

This clonotype occurred many times. The chain recombines TRBV11-2 with TRBJ2-5; unclear D gene. The length of the CDR3 is 14 residues. The germline gives CDR1 SGHAT, CDR2 FQNNGV. Between the trimmed V and J ends, which lost 5 bases and 2 bases, there was a span of 12 bases. This chain's CDR3 is CASSREVQQETQYF. CDR3 DNA sequence: TGTGCCAGCAGCCGCGAGGTACAGCAAGAGACCCAGTACTTC.

The table lists this clonotype with a few counts. The rearrangement links TRBV6-5 to TRBJ2-1, with TRBD1 matching 9 bases. The germline V gene has CDR1 MNHEY and CDR2 SVGAGI. V shed 6 bases and J 3 bases; nucleotides not matched to a gene: 6. This CDR3 spans 15 amino acids. CDR3 residues: CASSLQGAIYNEQFF. In DNA, the CDR3 is TGTGCCAGCAGCTTACAGGGGGCTATCTACAATGAGCAGTTCTTC.

This clonotype was counted a few times. The genes are TRBV6-5 and TRBJ2-2; D uncertain. Germline V CDR1 and CDR2: MNHEY, SVGAGI. CDR3 size: 13 residues. V gave up 6 bases and J gave up 3 bases, with 8 bases separating them. The CDR3 reads CASSWTDTGELFF. The CDR3 region has the DNA TGTGCCAGCAGCTGGACGGACACCGGGGAGCTGTTTTTT.

This clonotype came up many times. The chain couples TRBV7-2 to TRBJ1-1, with TRBD1 as a possible D gene (5 bases). The ends were cut back, 6 bases at V and 4 bases at J, with 12 bases in the middle. The CDR3 has 13 amino acids. CDR1 is SGHTA and CDR2 is FQGNSA in the germline V gene. The CDR3 DNA follows: TGTGCCAGCAGATTCGGGACGAGCACTGAAGCTTTCTTT. Translation gives CASRFGTSTEAFF.

This clonotype appeared many times. The J gene is TRBJ1-1, the V gene TRBV10-3; a weak D match, TRBD1 (6 bases). The CDR3 covers 13 residues. The V gene lost 7 bases and the J gene lost 4 bases, with 13 bases spanning the gap. CDR1 and CDR2 from the germline V gene are ENHRY and SYGVKD. The CDR3 sequence is CAITLDRATEAFF. CDR3 in DNA: TGTGCCATCACTTTGGACAGAGCCACTGAAGCTTTCTTT.

The chain has TRBV5-6 and TRBJ2-5; 11 positions match TRBD2. The CDR3 extends over 16 amino acids. Germline V CDR1 and CDR2: SGHDT, YYEEEE. V trimming: 4 bases; J trimming: 4 bases; junction bases outside the gene matches: 9. The CDR3 spells CASSTSSGGWRETQYF. CDR3 bases: TGTGCCAGCAGCACTTCTAGCGGGGGGTGGCGAGAGACCCAGTACTTC.

This clonotype was seen ten or more times. CDR3 in amino acids: CASNSGETQYF. CDR3 DNA: TGTGCCAGCAACTCGGGAGAGACCCAGTACTTC. The V call is TRBV27, the J call TRBJ2-5; D not certain. Germline CDR1 is MNHEY and CDR2 is SMNVEV (reference sequence). V was trimmed by 7 bases and J by 4 bases, leaving 7 bases between them. This CDR3 contains 11 residues.

This clonotype was seen more than once but under ten times. This chain links TRBV5-6 with TRBJ1-2; TRBD1 matches 7 bases. The junction had 15 bases not matched to a gene; V was cut back by 5 bases and J by 2 bases. The length of the CDR3 is 17 residues. Per germline, CDR1 SGHDT and CDR2 YYEEEE. This CDR3 reads CASSSPSYRGINYGYTF. For the CDR3, the DNA is TGTGCCAGCAGTTCCCCTTCCTACAGGGGAATCAACTATGGCTACACCTTC.

This clonotype was detected ten times or more. The genes are TRBV4-3 and TRBJ2-2, with D possibly being TRBD1 (6 bases). This CDR3 comprises 15 residues. Between the trimmed V and J ends, which lost 6 bases and 0 bases, there was a span of 11 bases. Germline values: CDR1 LGHNA, CDR2 YSLEER. The CDR3 loop is CASRPDSSNTGELFF. The CDR3 DNA is TGCGCCAGCAGGCCGGACAGTTCGAACACCGGGGAGCTGTTTTTT.

The chain is built from TRBV18 and TRBJ1-2; D gene ambiguous. The V gene's germline CDR1 is KGHSH and CDR2 LQKENI. The CDR3 covers 14 residues. V was trimmed by 3 bases and J by 8 bases, leaving 16 bases between them. In nucleotides, the CDR3 is TGTGCCAGCTCACCCCCGGGCCTCCGAGGGGGCTACACCTTC. It translates to CASSPPGLRGGYTF. The full variable domain, in which reference TRBV18 and TRBJ1-2 provide the parts outside the CDR3, is NAGVMQNPRHLVRRRGQEARLRCSPMKGHSHVYWYRQLPEEGLKFMVYLQKENIIDESGMPKERFSAEFPKEGPSILRIQQVVRGDSAAYFCASSPPGLRGGYTFGSGTRLTVV.

This clonotype was seen ten or more times. The chain carries TRBV5-6 and TRBJ2-7; D remains ambiguous. Trimming removed 0 bases at V and 2 bases at J, with 12 bases between. The CDR3 has 15 amino acids. Looked up from germline, CDR1 is SGHDT and CDR2 is YYEEEE. This CDR3 reads CASSLVGRRAYEQYF. As DNA, the CDR3 is TGTGCCAGCAGCTTGGTGGGCCGGAGAGCCTACGAGCAGTACTTC.